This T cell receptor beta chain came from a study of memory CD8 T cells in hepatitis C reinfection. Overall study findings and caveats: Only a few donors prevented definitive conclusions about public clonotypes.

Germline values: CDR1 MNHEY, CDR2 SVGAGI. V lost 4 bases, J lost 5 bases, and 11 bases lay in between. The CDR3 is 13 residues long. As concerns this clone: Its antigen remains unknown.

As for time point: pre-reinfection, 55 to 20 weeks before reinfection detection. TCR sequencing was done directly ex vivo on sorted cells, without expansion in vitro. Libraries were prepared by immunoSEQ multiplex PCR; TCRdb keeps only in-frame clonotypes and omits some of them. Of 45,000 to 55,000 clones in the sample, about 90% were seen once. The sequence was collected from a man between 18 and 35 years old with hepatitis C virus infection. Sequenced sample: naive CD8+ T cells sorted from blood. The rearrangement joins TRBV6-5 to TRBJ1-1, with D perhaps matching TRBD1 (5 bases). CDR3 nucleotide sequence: TGTGCCAGCAGTTTGCAGGGCTGGACTGAAGCTTTCTTT. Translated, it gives CASSLQGWTEAFF.